These 21 T cell receptor beta chains share one sample of origin, sequenced in a study of post-analysis software for immune sequencing data. Unique-molecular-identifier-tagged TCR beta cDNA libraries were used. Each CDR3 protein is one row after TCRdb ran MiXCR on the PCR reads. This table has 160,000 or so distinct CDR3 sequences, 35% to 40% appearing once. Sample: blood, taken after autologous hematopoietic stem cell transplantation. The receptors here all came from a girl aged 5-17 years with multiple sclerosis.

CDR3 DNA: TGCGCCAGCAGCCCCAGATCCGGTGGAGATACGCAGTATTTT. It codes for CASSPRSGGDTQYF. This chain joins TRBV4-3 and TRBJ2-3; D remains ambiguous. V was clipped by 4 bases and J by 5 bases, with 13 bases between them. The CDR3 length is 14 residues. Per germline, CDR1 LGHNA and CDR2 YSLEER.

This clonotype has only a few counts. The chain recombines TRBV20-1 with TRBJ2-7; D remains ambiguous. V lost 5 bases to trimming and J lost 4 bases, with 9 bases between them. Germline assignment: CDR1 DFQATT and CDR2 SNEGSKA (reference sequence). The CDR3 sequence is 11 residues long. CDR3 DNA: TGCAGTGCTGGACCCGATTACGAGCAGTACTTC. It encodes CSAGPDYEQYF.

The genes are TRBV12-3 or TRBV12-4 and TRBJ1-2; 8 bases fit TRBD1. CDR3 length equals 15 residues. The trim removed 6 bases at V and 6 bases at J, leaving 12 bases unmatched. The CDR3 DNA follows: TGTGCCAGCAGACGCACAGGGGGTTTTTACCATGGCTACACCTTC. Amino acids: CASRRTGGFYHGYTF.

The V and J genes are TRBV5-6 and TRBJ2-1; 11 nucleotides match TRBD2. J lost 9 bases, V lost 2 bases, and 10 bases had no gene match. Germline CDR1 is SGHDT and CDR2 is YYEEEE. The CDR3 has 16 residues. The chain's CDR3 is CASSFSGRASLGEQFF. The CDR3 bases are TGTGCCAGCAGCTTTAGCGGGAGGGCCTCTTTGGGTGAGCAGTTCTTC. Full variable domain (rest looked up from reference TRBV5-6 and TRBJ2-1): DAGVTQSPTHLIKTRGQQVTLRCSPKSGHDTVSWYQQALGQGPQFIFQYYEEEERQRGNFPDRFSGHQFPNYSSELNVNALLLGDSALYLCASSFSGRASLGEQFFGPGTRLTVL.

This clonotype came up many times. This chain links TRBV20-1 with TRBJ1-1; TRBD1 agrees at 8 bases. The CDR3 consists of 14 residues. Per germline, CDR1 DFQATT and CDR2 SNEGSKA (reference sequence). V lost 6 bases, J lost 11 bases, and 17 bases stayed unmatched. This CDR3 is CSAEVVQGAGGAFF. The CDR3 DNA reads TGCAGTGCCGAGGTCGTCCAGGGGGCAGGTGGGGCTTTCTTT.

This clonotype is labeled as medium-sized (0.01 to 0.1%). The V and J genes are TRBV12-3 or TRBV12-4 and TRBJ2-5; 8 bases agree with TRBD2. V shed 6 bases and J 5 bases; nucleotides not matched to a gene: 5. The CDR3 is 13 amino acids. DNA of the CDR3: TGTGCCAGCAGCCTTAGCGGGACCGAGACCCAGTACTTC. This sequence encodes CASSLSGTETQYF.

As to this clonotype: This may arise from a read error, as a much more abundant clone is one base away. The rearrangement links TRBV10-3 to TRBJ2-7; no firm D call. Trimming stripped 10 bases from V and 2 bases from J, with 15 bases between. Germline loops: CDR1 ENHRY, CDR2 SYGVKD. The CDR3 has 13 residues. The CDR3 protein is CATTGYAAYEQYF. CDR3 DNA sequence: TGTGCCACCACTGGCTATGCCGCCTACGAGCAGTACTTC.

This clonotype was picked up a small number of times. The rearrangement uses TRBV5-1 and TRBJ2-1; 8 bases match TRBD2. The trim removed 0 bases at V and 0 bases at J, leaving 8 bases unmatched. There are 18 residues in the CDR3. The V gene's germline CDR1 is SGHRS and CDR2 YFSETQ. Here the CDR3 DNA reads TGCGCCAGCAGCTTGGATCTAGCGGGCCCGAGCTCCTACAATGAGCAGTTCTTC. It translates to CASSLDLAGPSSYNEQFF.

The rearrangement uses TRBV9 and TRBJ2-1, with unresolved D. Germline values: CDR1 SGDLS, CDR2 YYNGEE. The CDR3 is made up of 14 amino acids. The germline V and J ends were trimmed by 0 bases and 4 bases, with 8 bases remaining between them. The CDR3 region is CASSVEAVYNEQFF. The CDR3 DNA sequence: TGTGCCAGCAGCGTAGAGGCAGTTTACAATGAGCAGTTCTTC.

This chain joins TRBV10-3 and TRBJ2-7; no clear D gene. Germline CDR1 reads ENHRY; CDR2 reads SYGVKD. The CDR3 is 10 residues long. The ends were cut back, 8 bases at V and 2 bases at J, with 4 bases in the middle. CDR3 in DNA: TGTGCCATCGCTCCCTACGAGCAGTACTTC. Its translation is CAIAPYEQYF.

A note on this clonotype: The junction departs from the called germline gene at one end, perhaps through a read error. The V and J genes are TRBV24-1 and TRBJ2-1, with D possibly being TRBD1 (6 bases). Germline CDR1 reads KGHDR; CDR2 reads SFDVKD. The CDR3 loop spans 15 amino acids. The CDR3 here is CATSDRGHSYNVQFF. CDR3 coding DNA: TGTGCCACCAGTGACCGGGGACACAGCTACAATGTGCAGTTCTTC.

With regard to this clonotype: Its ends do not fully match the called genes, so a read error is possible. The chain couples TRBV4-3 to TRBJ2-6; D is perhaps TRBD1 (5 bases). Germline values: CDR1 LGHNA, CDR2 YSLEER. This CDR3 region has 16 residues. The CDR3 reads CASSQERGSGANVRTF. The CDR3 coding sequence is TGCGCCAGCAGCCAAGAAAGGGGCTCTGGGGCCAACGTCCGGACTTTC.

This clonotype was counted a few times. The chain has TRBV20-1 and TRBJ2-7; possibly TRBD2 for D (7 bases). CDR1 DFQATT and CDR2 SNEGSKA come from the germline V gene (reference sequence). The length of the CDR3 is 15 residues. The V end was cut by 1 base, the J end by 5 bases, with 18 bases between. In DNA form, the CDR3 reads TGCAGTGCTAGAGGGGGGGGCAGGATTAACGACGAGCAGTACTTC. Encoded protein: CSARGGGRINDEQYF.

This chain uses TRBV12-3 or TRBV12-4 with TRBJ2-2; 7 nucleotides agree with TRBD1. With 7 bases clipped from V and 4 bases from J, the junction kept 9 bases outside the gene matches. CDR3 length: 15 amino acids. CDR3 coding DNA: TGTGCCAGCAATCCGACAGGGCAGGGCACCGGGGAGCTGTTTTTT. Translated, it gives CASNPTGQGTGELFF.

This clonotype was seen only a few times. V and J are TRBV20-1 and TRBJ2-3; 10 bases are shared with TRBD2. Trimming took 0 bases from V and 5 from J; bases not matched to a gene: 8. CDR3 length: 16 residues. Germline assignment: CDR1 DFQATT and CDR2 SNEGSKA (reference sequence). The CDR3 sequence is CSARDDLAGAEDTQYF. DNA for the CDR3: TGCAGTGCTAGAGATGATCTAGCGGGAGCGGAAGATACGCAGTATTTT.

This chain uses TRBV10-3 with TRBJ2-1; D ambiguous. This CDR3 has 15 amino acids. V was shortened by 0 bases and J by 7 bases, with 13 bases between the two germline ends. Looked up from germline, CDR1 is ENHRY and CDR2 is SYGVKD. As DNA, the CDR3 is TGTGCCATCAGTGAGTCGAGTGTCACAGAAAATGAGCAGTTCTTC. Protein: CAISESSVTENEQFF.

On this clonotype itself: One end of the junction is discordant with germline, which a read error may explain. This chain uses TRBV7-2 with TRBJ1-4; D gene uncertain. CDR3 size: 16 residues. Germline lookup yields CDR1 SGHTA and CDR2 FQGNSA. As DNA, the CDR3 is TGTGCCAGCGGCTTAATGCCAGGCCTATCCAATGAAAAACTGTTTTTT. This codes for CASGLMPGLSNEKLFF.

In its sample, this clonotype was seen a few times. The J gene is TRBJ2-1, the V gene TRBV14; D is unresolved. The CDR3 has 15 residues. Germline CDR1 reads SGHDN; CDR2 reads FVKESK. V lost 8 bases and J lost 0, with 14 bases in between. The CDR3 here is CASGLSGHSYNEQFF. CDR3 DNA: TGTGCCAGCGGTCTTTCGGGTCACTCCTACAATGAGCAGTTCTTC.

This clonotype was recorded at least ten times. The chain is built from TRBV27 and TRBJ1-2; possibly TRBD1 for D (6 bases). V lost 5 bases and J lost 5, with 12 bases in between. The CDR3 loop spans 13 amino acids. The germline gives CDR1 MNHEY, CDR2 SMNVEV (reference sequence). CDR3: CASSPNRDYGYTF. The CDR3 DNA reads TGTGCCAGCAGTCCAAACAGGGATTATGGCTACACCTTC.

This clonotype was observed a few times. This chain joins TRBV4-3 and TRBJ2-7; the match to TRBD1 covers 10 bases. This CDR3 comprises 14 residues. In germline, CDR1 is LGHNA, CDR2 YSLEER. V lost 4 bases and J lost 2; bases outside the gene matches: 2. CDR3 sequence reads: CASSPGQGAYEQYF. As DNA, the CDR3 is TGCGCCAGCAGCCCCGGACAGGGGGCCTACGAGCAGTACTTC.

The chain employs TRBV7-2 and TRBJ2-7; no definite D call. Trimming left V 1 base short and J 3 bases short, with 10 bases between. The germline gives CDR1 SGHTA, CDR2 FQGNSA. The CDR3 covers 14 residues. As DNA, the CDR3 is TGTGCCAGCAGCTTAGGGCGGAGAGGCTACGAGCAGTACTTC. Encoded protein: CASSLGRRGYEQYF.